Below, 10 T cell receptor beta chains from the same sample are listed, as sequenced in a study of T-cell memory formation after mild COVID-19. TCRdb ran MiXCR on the 5' RACE reads and lists one entry per CDR3 protein. The top ten hold around an eighth of the sample, which has approximately 150,000 distinct CDR3 sequences, approximately 14% seen once. Sequenced sample: PBMCs or a T cell subset sorted from them (not recorded which). The receptors derive from an adult woman who had mild COVID-19 (a few samples of this study predate the infection). Cell type and time point are not known.

The rearrangement uses TRBV12-3 or TRBV12-4 and TRBJ1-1; a weak D match, TRBD1 (5 bases). V was shortened by 3 bases and J by 2 bases, with 13 bases between the two germline ends. This CDR3 contains 15 residues. The CDR3 DNA sequence: TGTGCCAGCAGTTTTTCGGCCGGGGCAAACACTGAAGCTTTCTTT. The encoded protein is CASSFSAGANTEAFF.

V usage is TRBV6-2 or TRBV6-3 and J usage is TRBJ2-7, with 8 positions matching TRBD2. With V trimmed by 2 bases and J by 2 bases, 2 bases remained unmatched. This CDR3 is 14 amino acids long. Germline values: CDR1 MNHEY, CDR2 SVGEGT. The chain's CDR3 is CASSYGGRPYEQYF. The DNA of the CDR3 is TGTGCCAGCAGTTACGGCGGGAGGCCCTACGAGCAGTACTTC.

This clonotype was found a few times. The chain combines TRBV7-9 with TRBJ1-5; tentatively, D is TRBD1 (5 bases). This CDR3 is built from 15 residues. Germline V CDR1 and CDR2: SEHNR, FQNEAQ (reference sequence). V was clipped by 7 bases and J by 7 bases, with 20 bases between them. The DNA of the CDR3 is TGTGCCAGCAAAGCGGGGCAGGCTCGGGGGCAGCCCCAGCATTTT. This codes for CASKAGQARGQPQHF. Based on the CDR3 plus reference TRBV7-9 and TRBJ1-5, the full variable domain is DTGVSQNPRHKITKRGQNVTFRCDPISEHNRLYWYRQTLGQGPEFLTYFQNEAQLEKSRLLSDRFSAERPKGSFSTLEIQRTEQGDSAMYLCASKAGQARGQPQHFGDGTRLSIL.

This clonotype has just a few counts. This sequence joins TRBV7-6 and TRBJ2-7; no definite D call. Germline CDR1 reads SGHVS; CDR2 reads FNYEAQ. There are 14 residues in the CDR3. Trimming shortened V by 0 bases and J by 3 bases, and 9 bases separated the two germline ends. The CDR3 is CASSLAAPNYEQYF. The CDR3, as DNA: TGTGCCAGCAGCTTAGCGGCCCCAAACTACGAGCAGTACTTC.

The chain combines TRBV29-1 with TRBJ2-3; 7 bases fit TRBD1. J was trimmed by 0 bases and V by 4 bases; bases with no gene match: 4. The CDR3 totals 14 residues. Per germline, CDR1 SQVTM and CDR2 ANQGSEA. The CDR3 DNA sequence: TGCAGCGTTGCCACAGGGGCGAGCACAGATACGCAGTATTTT. Translated: CSVATGASTDTQYF.

The chain couples TRBV4-1 to TRBJ2-1; possibly TRBD2 for D (6 bases). Germline CDR1 MGHRA, CDR2 YSYEKL. The CDR3 has 15 amino acids. With 4 bases removed from V and 5 bases from J, the gap between germline ends came to 15 bases. The CDR3 spells CASSLTGTANNEQFF. CDR3 DNA: TGCGCCAGCAGCCTTACCGGGACTGCAAACAATGAGCAGTTCTTC.

This clonotype was seen more than once but under ten times. This rearrangement joins TRBV5-1 to TRBJ1-2; D is unclear. In germline, CDR1 is SGHRS, CDR2 YFSETQ. The length of the CDR3 is 15 residues. Trimming left V 4 bases short and J 3 bases short, with 16 bases between. Written as DNA, the CDR3 is TGCGCCAGCAGCCCTTCGGCGCAGGAGTACTATGGCTACACCTTC. Its translation is CASSPSAQEYYGYTF.

This rearrangement joins TRBV20-1 to TRBJ2-7, with 10 nucleotides matching TRBD2. V shed 1 base, J shed 2 bases, and the junction held 8 bases outside the gene matches. The germline gives CDR1 DFQATT, CDR2 SNEGSKA (reference sequence). The CDR3 totals 16 residues. CDR3 sequence reads: CSARVGWTSGPYEQYF. CDR3 in DNA: TGCAGTGCTAGAGTTGGGTGGACTAGCGGACCCTACGAGCAGTACTTC.

This clonotype was seen more than once but under ten times. This chain uses TRBV7-2 with TRBJ2-5; 9 nucleotides line up with TRBD2. The V gene end was trimmed by 5 bases and the J gene end by 3 bases; junction bases not matched to a gene: 16. Germline CDR1 is SGHTA and CDR2 is FQGNSA. This CDR3 is 18 amino acids long. The CDR3 is CASSLASSGTKQEETQYF. The CDR3 DNA sequence: TGTGCCAGCAGCCTCGCCTCTAGCGGGACAAAGCAGGAAGAGACCCAGTACTTC. The full variable domain, completed using reference TRBV7-2 and TRBJ2-5, is GAGVSQSPSNKVTEKGKDVELRCDPISGHTALYWYRQSLGQGLEFLIYFQGNSAPDKSGLPSDRFSAERTGGSVSTLTIQRTQQEDSAVYLCASSLASSGTKQEETQYFGPGTRLLVL.

This chain connects TRBV7-6 to TRBJ2-7, with D perhaps given as TRBD1 or TRBD2 (5 bases each). Germline V gene data show CDR1 as SGHVS and CDR2 as FNYEAQ. The CDR3 has 15 residues. Trimming shortened V by 2 bases and J by 2 bases, and 13 bases separated the two germline ends. CDR3 nucleotides: TGTGCCAGCAGCTTATCGGGGAAGGGGCCCTACGAGCAGTACTTC. Translating gives CASSLSGKGPYEQYF.